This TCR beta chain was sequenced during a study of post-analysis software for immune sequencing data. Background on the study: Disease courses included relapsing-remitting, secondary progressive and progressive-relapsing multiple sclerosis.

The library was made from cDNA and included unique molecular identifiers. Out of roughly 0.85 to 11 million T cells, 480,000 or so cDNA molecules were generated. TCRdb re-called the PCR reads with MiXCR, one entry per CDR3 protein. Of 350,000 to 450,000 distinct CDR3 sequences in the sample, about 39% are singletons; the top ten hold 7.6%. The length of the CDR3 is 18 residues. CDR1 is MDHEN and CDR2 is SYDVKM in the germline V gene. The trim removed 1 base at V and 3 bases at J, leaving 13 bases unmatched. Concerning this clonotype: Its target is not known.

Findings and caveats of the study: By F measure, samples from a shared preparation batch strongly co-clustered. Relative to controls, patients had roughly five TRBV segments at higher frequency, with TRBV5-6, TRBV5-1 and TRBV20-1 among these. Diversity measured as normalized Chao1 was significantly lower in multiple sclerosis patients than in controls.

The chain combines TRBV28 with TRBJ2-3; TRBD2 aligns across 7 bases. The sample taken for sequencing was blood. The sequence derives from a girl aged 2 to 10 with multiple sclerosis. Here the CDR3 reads CASSLYFGGTVATDTQYF. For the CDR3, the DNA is TGTGCCAGCAGTTTATACTTCGGGGGGACTGTAGCTACAGATACGCAGTATTTT.